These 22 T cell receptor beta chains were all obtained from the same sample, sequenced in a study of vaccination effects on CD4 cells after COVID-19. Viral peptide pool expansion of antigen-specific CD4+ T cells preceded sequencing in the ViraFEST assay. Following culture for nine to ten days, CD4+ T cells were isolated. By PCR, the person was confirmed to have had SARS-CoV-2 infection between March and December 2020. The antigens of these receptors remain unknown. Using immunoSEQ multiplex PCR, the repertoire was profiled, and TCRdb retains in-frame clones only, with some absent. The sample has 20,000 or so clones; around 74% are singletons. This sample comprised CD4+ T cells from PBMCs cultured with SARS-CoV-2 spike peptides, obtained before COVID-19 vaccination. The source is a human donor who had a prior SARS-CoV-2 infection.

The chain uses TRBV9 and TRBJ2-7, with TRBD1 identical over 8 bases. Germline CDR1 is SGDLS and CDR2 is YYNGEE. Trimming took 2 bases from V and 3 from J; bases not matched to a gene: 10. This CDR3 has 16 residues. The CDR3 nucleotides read TGTGCCAGCAGCGTCACTTCCTGGACAGGGATCTACGAGCAGTACTTC. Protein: CASSVTSWTGIYEQYF.

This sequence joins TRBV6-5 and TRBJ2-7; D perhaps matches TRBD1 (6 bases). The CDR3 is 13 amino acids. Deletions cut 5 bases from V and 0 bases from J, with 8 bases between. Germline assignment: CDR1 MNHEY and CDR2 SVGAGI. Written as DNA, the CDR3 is TGTGCCAGCAGTAGGACAGTCTCCTACGAGCAGTACTTC. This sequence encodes CASSRTVSYEQYF.

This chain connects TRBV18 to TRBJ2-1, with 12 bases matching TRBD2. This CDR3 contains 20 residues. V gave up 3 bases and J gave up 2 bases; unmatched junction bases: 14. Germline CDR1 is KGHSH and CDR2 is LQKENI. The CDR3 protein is CASSPSLAGGGTLPYNEQFF. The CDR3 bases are TGTGCCAGCTCACCCTCACTAGCGGGAGGTGGAACCCTGCCCTACAATGAGCAGTTCTTC.

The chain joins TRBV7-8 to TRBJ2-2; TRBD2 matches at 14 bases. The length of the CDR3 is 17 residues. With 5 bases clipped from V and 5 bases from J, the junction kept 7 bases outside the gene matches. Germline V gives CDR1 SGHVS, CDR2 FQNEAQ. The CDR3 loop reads CASSPGLAGARTGELFF. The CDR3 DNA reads TGTGCCAGCAGCCCGGGACTAGCGGGGGCAAGGACCGGGGAGCTGTTTTTT.

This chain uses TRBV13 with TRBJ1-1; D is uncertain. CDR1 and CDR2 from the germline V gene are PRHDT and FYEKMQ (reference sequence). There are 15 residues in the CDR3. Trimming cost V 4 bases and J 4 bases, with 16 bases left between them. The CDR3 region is CASSSGPRWGTEAFF. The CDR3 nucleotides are TGTGCCAGCAGCTCCGGACCACGTTGGGGCACTGAAGCTTTCTTT.

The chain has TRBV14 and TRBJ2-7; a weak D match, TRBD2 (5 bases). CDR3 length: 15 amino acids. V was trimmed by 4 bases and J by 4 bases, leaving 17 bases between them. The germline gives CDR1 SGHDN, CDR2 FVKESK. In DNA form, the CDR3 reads TGTGCCAGCAGCCCCACTCTAGCAGGACTTTACGAGCAGTACTTC. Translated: CASSPTLAGLYEQYF.

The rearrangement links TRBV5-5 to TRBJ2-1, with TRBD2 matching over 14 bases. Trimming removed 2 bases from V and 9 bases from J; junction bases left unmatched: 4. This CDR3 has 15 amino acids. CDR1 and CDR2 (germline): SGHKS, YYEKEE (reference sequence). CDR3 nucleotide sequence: TGTGCCAGCAGCTTACGGACTAGCGGGGGGACTGAGCAGTTCTTC. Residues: CASSLRTSGGTEQFF.

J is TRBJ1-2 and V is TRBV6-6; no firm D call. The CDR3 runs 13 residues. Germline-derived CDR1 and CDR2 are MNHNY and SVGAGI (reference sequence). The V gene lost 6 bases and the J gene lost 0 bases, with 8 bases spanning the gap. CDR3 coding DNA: TGTGCCAGCAGAGTGGAGTCTAACTATGGCTACACCTTC. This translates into CASRVESNYGYTF.

DNA for the CDR3: TGCGCCAGCAGCTTCCGCAATGAGCAGTTCTTC. Translation: CASSFRNEQFF. The genes are TRBV5-1 and TRBJ2-1; D is unresolved. Germline CDR1 reads SGHRS; CDR2 reads YFSETQ. CDR3 size: 11 residues. V was pared by 2 bases and J by 6 bases, with 3 bases between.

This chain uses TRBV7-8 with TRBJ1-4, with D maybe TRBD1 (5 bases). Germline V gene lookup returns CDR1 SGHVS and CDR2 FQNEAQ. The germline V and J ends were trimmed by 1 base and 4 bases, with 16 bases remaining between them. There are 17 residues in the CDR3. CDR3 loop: CASSLGYLGPYNEKLFF. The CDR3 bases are TGTGCCAGCAGCTTAGGATACTTGGGGCCCTATAATGAAAAACTGTTTTTT.

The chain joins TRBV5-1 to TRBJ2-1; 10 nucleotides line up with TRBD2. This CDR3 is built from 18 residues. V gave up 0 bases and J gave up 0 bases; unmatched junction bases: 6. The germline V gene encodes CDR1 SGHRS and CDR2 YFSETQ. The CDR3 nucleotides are TGCGCCAGCAGCTTGGTAGCGGGGGGCTTTAGCTCCTACAATGAGCAGTTCTTC. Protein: CASSLVAGGFSSYNEQFF.

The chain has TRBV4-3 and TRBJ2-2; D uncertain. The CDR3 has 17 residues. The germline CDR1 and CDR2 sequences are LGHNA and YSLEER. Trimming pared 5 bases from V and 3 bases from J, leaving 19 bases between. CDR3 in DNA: TGCGCCAGCAGCGCATCTCTTCCAGCGATTGACACCGGGGAGCTGTTTTTT. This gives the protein CASSASLPAIDTGELFF.

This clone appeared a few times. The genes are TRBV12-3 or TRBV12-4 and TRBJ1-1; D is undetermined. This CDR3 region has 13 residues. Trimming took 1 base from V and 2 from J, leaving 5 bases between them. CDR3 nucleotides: TGTGCCAGCAGTTTAGTTTTAAACACTGAAGCTTTCTTT. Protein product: CASSLVLNTEAFF.

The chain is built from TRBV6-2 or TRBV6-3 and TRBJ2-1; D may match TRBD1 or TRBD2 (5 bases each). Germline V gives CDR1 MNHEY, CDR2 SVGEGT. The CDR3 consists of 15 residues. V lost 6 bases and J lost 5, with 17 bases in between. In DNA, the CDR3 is TGTGCCAGCAGCTCGACTCTTCGGGGCCACAATGAGCAGTTCTTC. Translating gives CASSSTLRGHNEQFF.

CDR3 sequence: CASTLAGTLSYEQYF. The CDR3 DNA is TGTGCCAGCACCCTTGCCGGGACATTATCCTACGAGCAGTACTTC. This chain uses TRBV2 with TRBJ2-7; possibly TRBD1 for D (6 bases). Per the germline V gene, CDR1 is SNHLY and CDR2 is FYNNEI. This CDR3 is 15 amino acids long. The germline V and J ends were trimmed by 7 bases and 1 base, with 17 bases remaining between them.

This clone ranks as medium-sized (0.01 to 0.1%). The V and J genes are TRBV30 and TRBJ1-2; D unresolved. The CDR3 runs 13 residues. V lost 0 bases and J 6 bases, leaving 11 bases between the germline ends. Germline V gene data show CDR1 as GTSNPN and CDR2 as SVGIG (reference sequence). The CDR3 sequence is CAWSVRRGDGYTF. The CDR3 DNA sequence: TGTGCCTGGAGTGTGCGGAGAGGAGATGGCTACACCTTC.

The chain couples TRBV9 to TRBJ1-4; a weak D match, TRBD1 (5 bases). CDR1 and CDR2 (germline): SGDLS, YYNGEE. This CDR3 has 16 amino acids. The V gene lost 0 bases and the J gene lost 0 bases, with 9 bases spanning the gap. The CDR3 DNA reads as TGTGCCAGCAGCGTAGCCACAGGATCAACTAATGAAAAACTGTTTTTT. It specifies CASSVATGSTNEKLFF.

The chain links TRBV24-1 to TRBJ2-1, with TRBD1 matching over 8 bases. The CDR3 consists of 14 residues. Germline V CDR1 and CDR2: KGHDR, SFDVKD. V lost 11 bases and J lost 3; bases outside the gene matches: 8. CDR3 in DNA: TGTGCCATTCTCCAGGGGGCTATCTACAATGAGCAGTTCTTC. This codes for CAILQGAIYNEQFF.

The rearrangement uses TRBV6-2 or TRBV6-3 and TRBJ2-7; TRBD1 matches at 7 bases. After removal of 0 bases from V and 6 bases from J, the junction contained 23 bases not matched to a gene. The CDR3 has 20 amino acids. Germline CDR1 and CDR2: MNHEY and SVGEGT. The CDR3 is CASSYSPFYTGAPSSTEQYF. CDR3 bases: TGTGCCAGCAGTTACTCCCCCTTTTACACAGGGGCCCCTTCATCTACCGAGCAGTACTTC.

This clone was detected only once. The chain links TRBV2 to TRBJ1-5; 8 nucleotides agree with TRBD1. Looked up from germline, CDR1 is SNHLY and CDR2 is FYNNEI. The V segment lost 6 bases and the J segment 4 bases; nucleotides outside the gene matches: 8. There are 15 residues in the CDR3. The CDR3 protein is CASRADRAGNQPQHF. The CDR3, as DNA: TGTGCCAGCAGGGCGGACAGGGCGGGTAATCAGCCCCAGCATTTT. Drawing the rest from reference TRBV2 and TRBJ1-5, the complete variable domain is EPEVTQTPSHQVTQMGQEVILRCVPISNHLYFYWYRQILGQKVEFLVSFYNNEISEKSEIFDDQFSVERPDGSNFTLKIRSTKLEDSAMYFCASRADRAGNQPQHFGDGTRLSIL.

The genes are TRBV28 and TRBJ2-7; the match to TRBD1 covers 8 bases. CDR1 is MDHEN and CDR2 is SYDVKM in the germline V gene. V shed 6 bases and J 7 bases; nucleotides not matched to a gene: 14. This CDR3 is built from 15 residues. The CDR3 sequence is CASSLADRVLREQYF. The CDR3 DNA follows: TGTGCCAGCAGCTTAGCGGACAGGGTACTAAGAGAGCAGTACTTC.

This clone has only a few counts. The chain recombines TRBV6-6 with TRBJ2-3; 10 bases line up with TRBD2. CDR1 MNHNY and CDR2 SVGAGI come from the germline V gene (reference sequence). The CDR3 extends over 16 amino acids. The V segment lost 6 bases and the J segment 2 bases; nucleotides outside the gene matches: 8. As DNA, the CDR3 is TGTGCCAGCAGGTCGTCGCTAGCGGGAGCCACAGATACGCAGTATTTT. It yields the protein CASRSSLAGATDTQYF.